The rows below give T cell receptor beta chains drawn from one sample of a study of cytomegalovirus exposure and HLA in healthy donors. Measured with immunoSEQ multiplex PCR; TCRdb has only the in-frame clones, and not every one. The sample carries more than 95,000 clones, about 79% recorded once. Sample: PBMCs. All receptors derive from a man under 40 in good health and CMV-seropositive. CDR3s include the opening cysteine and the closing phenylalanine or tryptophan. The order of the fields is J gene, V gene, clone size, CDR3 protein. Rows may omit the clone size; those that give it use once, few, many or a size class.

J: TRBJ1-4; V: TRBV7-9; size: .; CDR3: CSSSLIGVLNEKLFF
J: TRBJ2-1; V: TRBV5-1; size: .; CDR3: CASSFRLAGEFIEQFF
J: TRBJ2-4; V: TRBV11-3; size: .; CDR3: CASSSGGGDIQYF
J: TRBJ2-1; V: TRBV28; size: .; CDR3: CASSFGLAVSYNEQFF
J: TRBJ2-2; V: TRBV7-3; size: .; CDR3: CASRDGNTGELFF
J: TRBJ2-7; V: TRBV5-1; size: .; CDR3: CASSFRGQGTKYEQYF
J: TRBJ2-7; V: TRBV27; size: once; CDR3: CASSLLLGQGPYEQYF
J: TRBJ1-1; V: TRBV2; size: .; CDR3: CASSEATGGNTEAFF
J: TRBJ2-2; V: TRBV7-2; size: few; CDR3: CASSLAHLTGATGELFF
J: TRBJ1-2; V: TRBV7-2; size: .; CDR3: CASSLARISYGYTF
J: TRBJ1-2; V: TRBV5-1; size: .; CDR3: CASSFRGRQDVAGYTF
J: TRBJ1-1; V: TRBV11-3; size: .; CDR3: CASSLGSGTGPNTEAFF
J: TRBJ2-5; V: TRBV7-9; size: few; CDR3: CASSLVQGMVETQYF
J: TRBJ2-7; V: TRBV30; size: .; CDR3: CAWRLGTAYEQYF
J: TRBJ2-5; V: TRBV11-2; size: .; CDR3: CASSLDGPLGETQYF
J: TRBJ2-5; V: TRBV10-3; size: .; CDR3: CAINNRDSDQETQYF
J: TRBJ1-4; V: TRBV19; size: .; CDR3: CASSIDPAGVDEKLFF
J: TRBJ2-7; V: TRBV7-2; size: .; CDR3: CASSLVPGRGGNEQYF
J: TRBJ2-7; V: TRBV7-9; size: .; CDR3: CSSSYRDLTYEQYF
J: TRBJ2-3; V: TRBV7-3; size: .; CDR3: CASSLGTPGDTQYF
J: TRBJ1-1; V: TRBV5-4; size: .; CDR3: CASSRGGTEAFF
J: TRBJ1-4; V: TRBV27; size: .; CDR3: CAIHRTNEKLFF
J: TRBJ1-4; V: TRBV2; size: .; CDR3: CASSTDSRYEKLFF
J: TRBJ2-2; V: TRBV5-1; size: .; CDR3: CASSLGILAGLTTNTGELFF
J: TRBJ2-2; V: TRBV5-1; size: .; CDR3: CASSLGQGASGELFF
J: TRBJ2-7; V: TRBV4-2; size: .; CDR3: CASSQRSGRAFHEQYF
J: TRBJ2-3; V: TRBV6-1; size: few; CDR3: CASSEGKETDTQYF
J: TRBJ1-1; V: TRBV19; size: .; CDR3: CASSSRGNTEAFF
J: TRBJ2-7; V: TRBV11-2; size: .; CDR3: CASSLVGYEQYF
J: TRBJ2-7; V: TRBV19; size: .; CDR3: CASSMGQKPYEQYF
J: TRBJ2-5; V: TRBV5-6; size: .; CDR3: CASSRGETQYF
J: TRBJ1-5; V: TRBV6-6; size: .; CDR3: CASSYSSPHNQPQHF
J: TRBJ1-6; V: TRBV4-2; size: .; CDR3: CASSQMAVRSGGSSPLHF
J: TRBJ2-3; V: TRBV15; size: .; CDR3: CATSRDPAAGLTDTQYF
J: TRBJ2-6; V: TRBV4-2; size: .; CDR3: CASSLDRSSGANGLTF
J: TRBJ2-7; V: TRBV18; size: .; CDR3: CASSPGVDYEQYF
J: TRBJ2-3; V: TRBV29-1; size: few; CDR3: CSGGAGWGMADTQYF
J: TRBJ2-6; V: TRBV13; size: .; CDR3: CASSPVPGQGNGADGLTF
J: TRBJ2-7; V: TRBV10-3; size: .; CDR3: CAISEGLTGQIYEQYF
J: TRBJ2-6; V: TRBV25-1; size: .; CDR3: CASSEMGGLPGANVLTF
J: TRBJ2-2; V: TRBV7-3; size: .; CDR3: CASSLRGGPNGELFF
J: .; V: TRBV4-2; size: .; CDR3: CASSQDLGGRALWYEQYF
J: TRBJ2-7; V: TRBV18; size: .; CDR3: CASSPAGQGLYEQYF
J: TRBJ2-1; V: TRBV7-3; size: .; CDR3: CASSPGGSGAYNEQFF
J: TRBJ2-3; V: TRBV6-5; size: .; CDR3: CASSYSGLAGTDTQYF
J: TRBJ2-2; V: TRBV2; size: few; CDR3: CASSWTSGSPGELFF
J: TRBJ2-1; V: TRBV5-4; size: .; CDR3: CASSRPGLAGGRSGNEQFF
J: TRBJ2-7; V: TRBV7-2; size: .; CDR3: CASSPRTGPYEQYF
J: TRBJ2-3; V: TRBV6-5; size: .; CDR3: CASSYRQGPDTQYF
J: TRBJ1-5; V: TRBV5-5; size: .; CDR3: CASSIGTDERPQHF
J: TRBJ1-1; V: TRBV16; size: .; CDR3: CASNQIGAGANTEAFF